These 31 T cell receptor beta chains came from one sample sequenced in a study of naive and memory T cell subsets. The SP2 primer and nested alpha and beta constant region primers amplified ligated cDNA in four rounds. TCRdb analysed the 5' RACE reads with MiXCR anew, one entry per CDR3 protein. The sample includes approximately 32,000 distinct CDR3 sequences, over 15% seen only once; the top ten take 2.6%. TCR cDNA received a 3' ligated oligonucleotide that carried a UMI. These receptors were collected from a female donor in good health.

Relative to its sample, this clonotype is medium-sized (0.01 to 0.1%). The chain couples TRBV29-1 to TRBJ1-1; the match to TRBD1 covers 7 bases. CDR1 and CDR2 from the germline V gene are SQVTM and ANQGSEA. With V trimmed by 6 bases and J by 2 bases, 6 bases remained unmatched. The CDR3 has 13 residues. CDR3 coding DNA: TGCAGCGTGGGGGACAGCCGAAACACTGAAGCTTTCTTT. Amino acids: CSVGDSRNTEAFF.

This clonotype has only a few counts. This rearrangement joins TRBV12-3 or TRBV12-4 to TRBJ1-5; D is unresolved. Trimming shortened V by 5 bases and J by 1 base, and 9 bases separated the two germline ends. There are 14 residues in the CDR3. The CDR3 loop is CASSTGPSNQPQHF. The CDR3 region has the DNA TGTGCCAGCAGTACCGGGCCGAGCAATCAGCCCCAGCATTTT.

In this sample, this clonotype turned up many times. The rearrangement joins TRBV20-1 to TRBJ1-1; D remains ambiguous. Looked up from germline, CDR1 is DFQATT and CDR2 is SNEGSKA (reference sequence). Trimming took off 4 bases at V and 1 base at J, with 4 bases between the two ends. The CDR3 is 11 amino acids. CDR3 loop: CSATENTEAFF. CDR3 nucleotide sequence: TGCAGTGCTACAGAGAACACTGAAGCTTTCTTT.

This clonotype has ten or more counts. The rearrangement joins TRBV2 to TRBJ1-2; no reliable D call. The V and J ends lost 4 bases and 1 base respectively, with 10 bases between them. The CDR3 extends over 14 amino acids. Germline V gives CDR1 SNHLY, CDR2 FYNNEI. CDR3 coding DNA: TGTGCCAGCAGTGCTTTAGTCAATAACTATGGCTACACCTTC. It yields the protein CASSALVNNYGYTF. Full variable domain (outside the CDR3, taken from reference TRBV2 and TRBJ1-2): EPEVTQTPSHQVTQMGQEVILRCVPISNHLYFYWYRQILGQKVEFLVSFYNNEISEKSEIFDDQFSVERPDGSNFTLKIRSTKLEDSAMYFCASSALVNNYGYTFGSGTRLTVV.

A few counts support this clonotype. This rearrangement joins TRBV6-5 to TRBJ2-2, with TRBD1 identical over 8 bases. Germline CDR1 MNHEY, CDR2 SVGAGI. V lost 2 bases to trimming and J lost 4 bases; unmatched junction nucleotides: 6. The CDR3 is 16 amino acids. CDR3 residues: CASSYEIGQGTGELFF. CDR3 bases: TGTGCCAGCAGTTACGAAATCGGACAGGGCACCGGGGAGCTGTTTTTT.

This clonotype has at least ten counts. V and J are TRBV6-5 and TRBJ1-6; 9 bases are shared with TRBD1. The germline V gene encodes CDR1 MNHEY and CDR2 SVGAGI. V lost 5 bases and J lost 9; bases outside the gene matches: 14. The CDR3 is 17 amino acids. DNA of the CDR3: TGTGCCAGCAGTCACCGGGACAGGGTGCGGAGTGGTTCACCCCTCCACTTT. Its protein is CASSHRDRVRSGSPLHF.

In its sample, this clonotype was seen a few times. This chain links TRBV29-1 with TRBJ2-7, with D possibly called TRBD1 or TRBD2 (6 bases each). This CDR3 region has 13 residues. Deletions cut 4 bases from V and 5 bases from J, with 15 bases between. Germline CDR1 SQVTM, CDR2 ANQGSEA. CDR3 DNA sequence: TGCAGCGTTGGGGGCCGGGGGCGCGACGAGCAGTACTTC. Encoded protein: CSVGGRGRDEQYF.

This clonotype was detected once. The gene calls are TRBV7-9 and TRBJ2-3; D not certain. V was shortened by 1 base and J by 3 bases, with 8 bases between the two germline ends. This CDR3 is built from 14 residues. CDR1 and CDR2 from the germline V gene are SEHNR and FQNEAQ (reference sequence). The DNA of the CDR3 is TGTGCCAGCAGCTTAGTAAGCCAGACAGATACGCAGTATTTT. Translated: CASSLVSQTDTQYF.

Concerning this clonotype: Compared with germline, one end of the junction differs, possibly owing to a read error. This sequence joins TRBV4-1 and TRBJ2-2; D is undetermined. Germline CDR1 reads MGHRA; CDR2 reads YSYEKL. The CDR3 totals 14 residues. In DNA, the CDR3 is TGTGCCAGCAGCCTTGAGGAGAGCACCGGGGAGCTGTTTTTT. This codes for CASSLEESTGELFF.

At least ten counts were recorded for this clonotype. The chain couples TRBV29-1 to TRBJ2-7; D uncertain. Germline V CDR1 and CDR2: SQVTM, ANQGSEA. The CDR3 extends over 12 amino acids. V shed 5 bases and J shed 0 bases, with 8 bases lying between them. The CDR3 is CSVTTSSYEQYF. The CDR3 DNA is TGCAGCGTTACGACATCCTCCTACGAGCAGTACTTC.

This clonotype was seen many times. DNA for the CDR3: TGTGCCAGCAGCCCACCTCGACAGGGAGGAGGCTATGGCTACACCTTC. Residues: CASSPPRQGGGYGYTF. The chain joins TRBV5-5 to TRBJ1-2, with 7 bases that match TRBD1. The CDR3 is 16 amino acids. Trimming took 4 bases from V and 4 from J; bases not matched to a gene: 13. Germline CDR1 reads SGHKS; CDR2 reads YYEKEE (reference sequence).

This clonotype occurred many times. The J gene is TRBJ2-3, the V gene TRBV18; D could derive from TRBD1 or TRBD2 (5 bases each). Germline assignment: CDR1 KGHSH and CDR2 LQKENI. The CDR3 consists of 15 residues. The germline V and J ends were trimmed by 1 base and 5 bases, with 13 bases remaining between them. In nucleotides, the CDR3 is TGTGCCAGCTCACCACTTGGGGGTCAGGAAGATACGCAGTATTTT. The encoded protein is CASSPLGGQEDTQYF.

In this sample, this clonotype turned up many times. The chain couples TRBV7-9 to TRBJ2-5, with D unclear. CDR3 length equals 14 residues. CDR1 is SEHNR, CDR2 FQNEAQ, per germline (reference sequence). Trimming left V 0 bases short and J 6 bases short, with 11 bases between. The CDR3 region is CASSLAAAGQTQYF. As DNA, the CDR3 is TGTGCCAGCAGCTTAGCGGCTGCCGGGCAGACCCAGTACTTC.

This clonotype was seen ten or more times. CDR3 residues: CASSATPGELDEQFF. The CDR3 DNA sequence: TGTGCCAGCAGTGCGACTCCAGGGGAGTTGGATGAGCAGTTCTTC. The chain combines TRBV6-4 with TRBJ2-1; tentatively, D is TRBD1 (6 bases). The CDR3 spans 15 residues. V was cut by 4 bases and J by 8 bases, with 18 bases left in between. The germline V gene encodes CDR1 MRHNA and CDR2 SNTAGT.

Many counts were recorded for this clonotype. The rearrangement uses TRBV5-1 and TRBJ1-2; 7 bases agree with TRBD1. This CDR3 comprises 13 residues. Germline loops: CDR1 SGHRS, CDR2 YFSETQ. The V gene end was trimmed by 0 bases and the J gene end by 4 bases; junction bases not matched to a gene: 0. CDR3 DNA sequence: TGCGCCAGCAGCTTGGAGGGGGCCTATGGCTACACCTTC. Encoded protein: CASSLEGAYGYTF.

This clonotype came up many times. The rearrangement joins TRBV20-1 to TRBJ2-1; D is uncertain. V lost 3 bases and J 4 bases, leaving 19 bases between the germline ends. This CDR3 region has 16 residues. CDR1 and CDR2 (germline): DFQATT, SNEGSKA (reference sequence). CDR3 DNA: TGCAGTGCTAGTCCCACAGCCGGGTCCCTATACAATGAGCAGTTCTTC. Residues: CSASPTAGSLYNEQFF.

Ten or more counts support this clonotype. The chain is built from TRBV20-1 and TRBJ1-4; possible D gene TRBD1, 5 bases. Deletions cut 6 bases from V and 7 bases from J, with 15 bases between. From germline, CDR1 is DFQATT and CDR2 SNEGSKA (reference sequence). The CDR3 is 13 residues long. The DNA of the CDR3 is TGCAGTGCGCGACGGGGGAGTGGTGAAAAACTGTTTTTT. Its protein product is CSARRGSGEKLFF.

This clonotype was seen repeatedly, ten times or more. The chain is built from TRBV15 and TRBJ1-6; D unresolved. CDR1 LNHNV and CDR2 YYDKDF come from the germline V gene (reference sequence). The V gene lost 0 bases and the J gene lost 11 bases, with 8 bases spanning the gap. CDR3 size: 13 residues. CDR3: CATSRDGLPPLHF. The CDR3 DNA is TGTGCCACCAGCAGAGATGGACTGCCACCCCTCCACTTT.

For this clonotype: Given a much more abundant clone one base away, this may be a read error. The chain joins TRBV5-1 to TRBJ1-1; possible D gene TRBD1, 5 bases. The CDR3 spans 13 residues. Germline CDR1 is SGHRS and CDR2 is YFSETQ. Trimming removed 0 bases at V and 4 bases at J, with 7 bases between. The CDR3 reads CASSLGGGTEAFF. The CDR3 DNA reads TGCGCCAGCAGCTTGGGCGGGGGCACTGAAGCTTTCTTT. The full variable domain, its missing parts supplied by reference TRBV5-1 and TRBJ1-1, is KAGVTQTPRYLIKTRGQQVTLSCSPISGHRSVSWYQQTPGQGLQFLFEYFSETQRNKGNFPGRFSGRQFSNSRSEMNVSTLELGDSALYLCASSLGGGTEAFFGQGTRLTVV.

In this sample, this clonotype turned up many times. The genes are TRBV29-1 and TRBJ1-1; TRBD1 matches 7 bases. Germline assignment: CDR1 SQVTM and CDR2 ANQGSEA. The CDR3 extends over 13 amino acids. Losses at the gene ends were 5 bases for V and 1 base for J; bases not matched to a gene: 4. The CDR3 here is CSVSDRANTEAFF. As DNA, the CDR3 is TGCAGCGTTAGCGACAGGGCGAACACTGAAGCTTTCTTT.

CDR3 loop: CSAPQRVGETQYF. In nucleotides, the CDR3 is TGCAGTGCCCCACAAAGGGTCGGAGAGACCCAGTACTTC. This rearrangement joins TRBV20-1 to TRBJ2-5; no clear D. This CDR3 contains 13 residues. The ends were cut back, 6 bases at V and 4 bases at J, with 15 bases in the middle. In germline, CDR1 is DFQATT, CDR2 SNEGSKA (reference sequence).

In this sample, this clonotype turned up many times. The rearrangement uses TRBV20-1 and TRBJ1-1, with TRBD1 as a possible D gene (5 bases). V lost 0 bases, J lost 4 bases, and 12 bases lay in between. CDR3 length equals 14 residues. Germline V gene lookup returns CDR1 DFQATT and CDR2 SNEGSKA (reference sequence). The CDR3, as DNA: TGCAGTGCTAGAGATGGGCAGGGTATCACTGAAGCTTTCTTT. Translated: CSARDGQGITEAFF.

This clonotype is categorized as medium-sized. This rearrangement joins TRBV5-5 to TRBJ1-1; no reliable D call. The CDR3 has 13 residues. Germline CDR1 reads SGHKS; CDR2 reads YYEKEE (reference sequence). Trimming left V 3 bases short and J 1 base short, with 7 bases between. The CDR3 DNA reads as TGTGCCAGCAGCTATCAGGCGAACACTGAAGCTTTCTTT. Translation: CASSYQANTEAFF.

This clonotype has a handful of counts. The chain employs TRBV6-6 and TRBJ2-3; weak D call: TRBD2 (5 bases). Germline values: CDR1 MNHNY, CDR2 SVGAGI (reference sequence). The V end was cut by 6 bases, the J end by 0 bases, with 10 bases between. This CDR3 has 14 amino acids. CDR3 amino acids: CASSEGRSTDTQYF. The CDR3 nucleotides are TGTGCCAGCAGCGAGGGCCGGAGCACAGATACGCAGTATTTT.

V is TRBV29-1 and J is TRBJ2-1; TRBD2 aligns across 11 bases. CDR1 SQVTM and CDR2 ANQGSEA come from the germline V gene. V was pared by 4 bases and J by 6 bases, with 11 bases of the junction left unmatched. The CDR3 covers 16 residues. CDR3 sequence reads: CSVVAPLAGGRNEQFF. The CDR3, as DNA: TGCAGCGTTGTAGCCCCCTTAGCGGGGGGGCGCAATGAGCAGTTCTTC.

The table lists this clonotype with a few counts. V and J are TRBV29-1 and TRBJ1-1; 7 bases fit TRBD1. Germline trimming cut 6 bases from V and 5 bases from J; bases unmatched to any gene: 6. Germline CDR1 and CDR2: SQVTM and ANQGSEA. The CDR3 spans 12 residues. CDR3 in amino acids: CSVKGAQTEAFF. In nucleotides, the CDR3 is TGCAGCGTCAAGGGGGCGCAAACTGAAGCTTTCTTT.

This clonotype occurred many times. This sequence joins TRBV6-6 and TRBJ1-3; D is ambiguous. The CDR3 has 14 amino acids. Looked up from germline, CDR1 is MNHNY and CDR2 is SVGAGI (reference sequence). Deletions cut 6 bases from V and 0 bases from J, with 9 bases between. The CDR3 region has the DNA TGTGCCAGCAGCCAAGGATCCTCTGGAAACACCATATATTTT. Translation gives CASSQGSSGNTIYF.

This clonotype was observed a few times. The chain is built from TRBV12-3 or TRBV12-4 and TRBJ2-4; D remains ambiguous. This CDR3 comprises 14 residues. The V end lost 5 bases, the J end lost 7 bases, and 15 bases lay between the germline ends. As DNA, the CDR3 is TGTGCCAGCAGTCCGTCCTTAAATGTGAACATTCAGTACTTC. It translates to CASSPSLNVNIQYF.

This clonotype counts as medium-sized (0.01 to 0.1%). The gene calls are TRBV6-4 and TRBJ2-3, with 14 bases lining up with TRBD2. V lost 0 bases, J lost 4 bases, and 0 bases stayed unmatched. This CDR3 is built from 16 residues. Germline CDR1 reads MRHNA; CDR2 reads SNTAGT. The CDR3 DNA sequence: TGTGCCAGCAGTGACTCGACTAGCGGGGGGGCAGATACGCAGTATTTT. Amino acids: CASSDSTSGGADTQYF.

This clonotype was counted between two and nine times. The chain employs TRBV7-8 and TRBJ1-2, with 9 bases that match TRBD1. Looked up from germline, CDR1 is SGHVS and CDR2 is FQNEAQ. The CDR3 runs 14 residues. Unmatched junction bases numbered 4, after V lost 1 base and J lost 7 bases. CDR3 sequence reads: CASSLEQGASGYTF. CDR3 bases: TGTGCCAGCAGCTTAGAACAGGGGGCAAGTGGCTACACCTTC. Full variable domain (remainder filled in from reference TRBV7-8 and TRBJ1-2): GAGVSQSPRYKVAKRGQDVALRCDPISGHVSLFWYQQALGQGPEFLTYFQNEAQLDKSGLPSDRFFAERPEGSVSTLKIQRTQQEDSAVYLCASSLEQGASGYTFGSGTRLTVV.

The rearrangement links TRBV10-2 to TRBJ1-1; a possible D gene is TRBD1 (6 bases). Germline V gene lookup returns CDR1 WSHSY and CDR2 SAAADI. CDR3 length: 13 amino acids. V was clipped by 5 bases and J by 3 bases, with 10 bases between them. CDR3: CASSRDTYTEAFF. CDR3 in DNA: TGCGCCAGCAGTCGGGACACTTACACTGAAGCTTTCTTT.